This is a list of T cell receptor beta chains from one sample in a study of blood T cell repertoires in COVID-19. Here immunoSEQ multiplex PCR was the method, and the copy in TCRdb shows in-frame clones only, minus some. Among about 300,000 clones listed, around 90% were seen once. Sequenced input: peripheral blood. The receptors originated from a woman between 50 and 59 years old with COVID-19, enrolled during active disease. The CDR3 runs from the conserved cysteine through the conserved F or W. The order of the fields is D gene, J gene, V gene, clone size, CDR3 protein, CDR3 DNA. D genes are given only for firm matches. The listing skips clone size in some rows; elsewhere it reads once, few, many or a size class.

D gene: TRBD2
J gene: TRBJ2-1
V gene: TRBV11-3
clone size: -
CDR3 protein: CASSLFGGGGSYNEQFF
CDR3 DNA: TGTGCCAGCAGCTTATTCGGTGGCGGGGGCTCCTACAATGAGCAGTTCTTC

D gene: TRBD2
J gene: TRBJ2-3
V gene: TRBV11-3
clone size: once
CDR3 protein: CASRFTGGSTDTQYF
CDR3 DNA: TGTGCCAGCAGGTTCACGGGGGGGAGCACAGATACGCAGTATTTT

D gene: TRBD2
J gene: TRBJ2-5
V gene: TRBV3-1/TRBV3-2
clone size: -
CDR3 protein: CASSSRLAGDPETQYF
CDR3 DNA: TGTGCCAGCAGCTCCAGACTAGCGGGCGACCCAGAGACCCAGTACTTC

D gene: -
J gene: TRBJ1-1
V gene: TRBV9
clone size: -
CDR3 protein: CASSVRSRTEAFF
CDR3 DNA: TGTGCCAGCAGCGTGCGGAGTCGGACTGAAGCTTTCTTT

D gene: -
J gene: TRBJ2-5
V gene: TRBV18
clone size: -
CDR3 protein: CASSPRETQYF
CDR3 DNA: TGTGCCAGCTCACCGCGAGAGACCCAGTACTTC

D gene: TRBD1
J gene: TRBJ2-1
V gene: TRBV27
clone size: once
CDR3 protein: CASSLWTGNHEQFF
CDR3 DNA: TGTGCCAGCAGTTTATGGACAGGGAACCATGAGCAGTTCTTC

D gene: -
J gene: TRBJ2-3
V gene: TRBV18
clone size: -
CDR3 protein: CASSLRGDTQYF
CDR3 DNA: TGTGCCAGCTCACTGCGCGGGGATACGCAGTATTTT

D gene: TRBD2
J gene: TRBJ2-3
V gene: TRBV5-5
clone size: once
CDR3 protein: CASKEREWADTQYF
CDR3 DNA: TGTGCCAGCAAAGAGCGGGAGTGGGCAGATACGCAGTATTTT

D gene: TRBD2
J gene: TRBJ2-1
V gene: TRBV24-1
clone size: -
CDR3 protein: CATSDSPRRLAGVDNEQFF
CDR3 DNA: TGTGCCACCAGTGATTCCCCTCGTCGCCTAGCGGGTGTTGACAATGAGCAGTTCTTC

D gene: TRBD1
J gene: TRBJ2-6
V gene: TRBV18
clone size: -
CDR3 protein: CASSPISGTGEPGANVLTF
CDR3 DNA: TGTGCCAGCTCACCAATCTCCGGGACAGGTGAGCCTGGGGCCAACGTCCTGACTTTC

D gene: -
J gene: TRBJ2-7
V gene: TRBV9
clone size: -
CDR3 protein: CASSARLSSYEQYF
CDR3 DNA: TGTGCCAGCAGCGCTCGACTCAGCTCCTACGAGCAGTACTTC

D gene: TRBD1
J gene: TRBJ1-1
V gene: TRBV19
clone size: once
CDR3 protein: CATTEVGTGNTEAFF
CDR3 DNA: TGTGCCACCACCGAGGTTGGGACAGGGAATACTGAAGCTTTCTTT

D gene: -
J gene: TRBJ1-1
V gene: TRBV30
clone size: -
CDR3 protein: CAWSPGGAEAFF
CDR3 DNA: TGTGCCTGGAGTCCGGGAGGCGCTGAAGCTTTCTTT

D gene: -
J gene: TRBJ1-1
V gene: TRBV14
clone size: once
CDR3 protein: CASSKTLLNTEAFF
CDR3 DNA: TGTGCCAGCAGCAAGACACTCCTGAACACTGAAGCTTTCTTT

D gene: TRBD2
J gene: TRBJ2-7
V gene: TRBV2
clone size: -
CDR3 protein: CASSEGTSGRDF
CDR3 DNA: TGTGCCAGCAGTGAAGGGACTAGCGGGAGAGACTTC

D gene: -
J gene: TRBJ1-1
V gene: TRBV19
clone size: -
CDR3 protein: CASRFRGAGTEAFF
CDR3 DNA: TGTGCCAGTCGGTTCAGGGGCGCGGGCACTGAAGCTTTCTTT

D gene: -
J gene: TRBJ2-4
V gene: TRBV11-3
clone size: -
CDR3 protein: CASSFGGAKNIQYF
CDR3 DNA: TGTGCCAGCAGCTTTGGGGGGGCTAAAAACATTCAGTACTTC

D gene: -
J gene: TRBJ2-1
V gene: TRBV6-4
clone size: -
CDR3 protein: CASSPRGISYNEQFF
CDR3 DNA: TGTGCCAGCAGTCCGCGCGGGATCTCCTACAATGAGCAGTTCTTC

D gene: -
J gene: TRBJ1-1
V gene: TRBV7-9
clone size: few
CDR3 protein: CASSAQQGNTEAFF
CDR3 DNA: TGTGCCAGCAGCGCCCAACAGGGGAACACTGAAGCTTTCTTT

D gene: TRBD1
J gene: TRBJ1-1
V gene: TRBV6-5
clone size: -
CDR3 protein: CASSYRDRVGNKAFF
CDR3 DNA: TGTGCCAGCAGTTACCGGGACAGGGTCGGAAATAAAGCTTTCTTT

D gene: -
J gene: TRBJ2-2
V gene: TRBV5-1
clone size: -
CDR3 protein: CATTASANTGELFF
CDR3 DNA: TGCGCCACCACAGCTAGCGCGAACACCGGGGAGCTGTTTTTT

D gene: -
J gene: TRBJ1-4
V gene: TRBV7-2
clone size: -
CDR3 protein: CASSLARGLNEKLFF
CDR3 DNA: TGTGCCAGCAGCTTAGCGCGTGGTTTAAATGAAAAACTGTTTTTT

D gene: TRBD1
J gene: TRBJ1-1
V gene: TRBV5-5
clone size: -
CDR3 protein: CASSHAATGLNTEAFF
CDR3 DNA: TGTGCCAGCAGCCACGCCGCGACAGGGCTCAACACTGAAGCTTTCTTT

D gene: -
J gene: TRBJ2-2
V gene: TRBV12-3/TRBV12-4
clone size: -
CDR3 protein: CASSRGTGELFF
CDR3 DNA: TGTGCCAGCAGCCGAGGGACCGGGGAGCTGTTTTTT

D gene: TRBD1
J gene: TRBJ2-7
V gene: TRBV19
clone size: -
CDR3 protein: CASSMGQGAYEQYF
CDR3 DNA: TGTGCCAGTAGTATGGGACAGGGGGCCTACGAGCAGTACTTC

D gene: TRBD1
J gene: TRBJ2-1
V gene: TRBV2
clone size: -
CDR3 protein: CASSSGTGINEQFF
CDR3 DNA: TGTGCCAGCAGTTCCGGGACAGGGATCAATGAGCAGTTCTTC

D gene: -
J gene: TRBJ2-6
V gene: TRBV5-1
clone size: -
CDR3 protein: CASSLGALQSSGANVLTF
CDR3 DNA: TGCGCCAGCAGCTTGGGGGCCCTACAGAGCTCTGGGGCCAACGTCCTGACTTTC

D gene: TRBD1
J gene: TRBJ1-4
V gene: TRBV5-6
clone size: few
CDR3 protein: CASSHRGRGVGEKLFF
CDR3 DNA: TGTGCCAGCAGCCACAGGGGGCGAGGAGTCGGTGAAAAACTGTTTTTT

D gene: -
J gene: TRBJ2-1
V gene: TRBV6-5
clone size: -
CDR3 protein: CASRTGRGYNEQFF
CDR3 DNA: TGTGCCAGCAGGACAGGTAGGGGCTACAATGAGCAGTTCTTC

D gene: -
J gene: TRBJ1-3
V gene: TRBV27
clone size: -
CDR3 protein: CASSFHSGNTIYF
CDR3 DNA: TGTGCCAGCAGTTTTCACTCTGGAAACACCATATATTTT

D gene: -
J gene: TRBJ1-1
V gene: TRBV11-2
clone size: -
CDR3 protein: CASSLDRAGRVNTEAFF
CDR3 DNA: TGTGCCAGCAGCTTAGATCGGGCAGGGAGGGTGAACACTGAAGCTTTCTTT

D gene: TRBD2
J gene: TRBJ2-1
V gene: TRBV19
clone size: once
CDR3 protein: CASTAGTRYLGNEQFF
CDR3 DNA: TGTGCCAGTACTGCCGGGACTAGGTACTTAGGGAATGAGCAGTTCTTC

D gene: -
J gene: TRBJ2-7
V gene: TRBV3-1/TRBV3-2
clone size: once
CDR3 protein: CASSQSGAYEQYF
CDR3 DNA: TGTGCCAGCAGCCAGTCGGGTGCCTACGAGCAGTACTTC

D gene: TRBD1
J gene: TRBJ2-7
V gene: TRBV5-1
clone size: once
CDR3 protein: CASSFRTGGSRYEQYF
CDR3 DNA: TGCGCCAGCAGCTTTAGGACAGGGGGCAGTCGCTACGAGCAGTACTTC

D gene: -
J gene: TRBJ2-1
V gene: TRBV5-4
clone size: -
CDR3 protein: CASSLELDYNEQFF
CDR3 DNA: TGTGCCAGCAGCTTGGAGTTAGATTACAATGAGCAGTTCTTC

D gene: TRBD2
J gene: TRBJ2-3
V gene: TRBV3-1/TRBV3-2
clone size: -
CDR3 protein: CASSHFLAGDTQYF
CDR3 DNA: TGTGCCAGCAGCCATTTTCTAGCGGGAGATACGCAGTATTTT

D gene: TRBD1
J gene: TRBJ1-1
V gene: TRBV6-5
clone size: -
CDR3 protein: CASSRGGGWTEAFF
CDR3 DNA: TGTGCCAGCAGTCGAGGAGGGGGCTGGACTGAAGCTTTCTTT

D gene: -
J gene: TRBJ1-1
V gene: TRBV5-5
clone size: -
CDR3 protein: CASSPMQLTGNTEAFF
CDR3 DNA: TGTGCCAGCAGCCCAATGCAATTGACAGGGAACACTGAAGCTTTCTTT

D gene: TRBD1
J gene: TRBJ2-7
V gene: TRBV27
clone size: -
CDR3 protein: CASSTPWDRHSYEQYF
CDR3 DNA: TGTGCCAGCAGTACCCCGTGGGACAGACACTCCTACGAGCAGTACTTC

D gene: TRBD1
J gene: TRBJ1-3
V gene: TRBV25-1
clone size: -
CDR3 protein: CASSFDRGYTIYF
CDR3 DNA: TGTGCCAGCAGCTTCGACAGGGGGTACACCATATATTTT

D gene: TRBD2
J gene: TRBJ2-5
V gene: TRBV5-1
clone size: -
CDR3 protein: CASSPGGAQVKTQYF
CDR3 DNA: TGCGCCAGCAGCCCGGGAGGGGCCCAGGTGAAGACCCAGTACTTC

D gene: TRBD1
J gene: TRBJ1-5
V gene: TRBV5-8
clone size: few
CDR3 protein: CASSPGQQNQPQHF
CDR3 DNA: TGTGCCAGCAGCCCGGGACAGCAGAATCAGCCCCAGCATTTT

D gene: TRBD1
J gene: TRBJ2-7
V gene: TRBV6-2/TRBV6-3
clone size: once
CDR3 protein: CASSYSLTTRDRVSYEQYF
CDR3 DNA: TGTGCCAGCAGTTACTCCCTGACGACCCGGGACAGGGTCTCCTACGAGCAGTACTTC

D gene: -
J gene: TRBJ1-4
V gene: TRBV18
clone size: few
CDR3 protein: CASSPGGSSNEKLFF
CDR3 DNA: TGTGCCAGCTCACCAGGGGGGTCCTCTAATGAAAAACTGTTTTTT

D gene: -
J gene: TRBJ1-2
V gene: TRBV30
clone size: once
CDR3 protein: CAWSPGQDYGYTF
CDR3 DNA: TGTGCCTGGAGTCCTGGGCAGGACTATGGCTACACCTTC

D gene: -
J gene: TRBJ2-1
V gene: TRBV7-7
clone size: -
CDR3 protein: CASSLVGSSYNEQFF
CDR3 DNA: TGTGCTAGCAGCTTGGTCGGGAGCTCCTACAATGAGCAGTTCTTC

D gene: TRBD2
J gene: TRBJ2-1
V gene: TRBV18
clone size: -
CDR3 protein: CASSPIGLAGGHEQFF
CDR3 DNA: TGTGCCAGCTCACCGATAGGACTAGCGGGAGGGCATGAGCAGTTCTTC

D gene: -
J gene: TRBJ1-2
V gene: TRBV6-4
clone size: -
CDR3 protein: CASRPGVTNYGYTF
CDR3 DNA: TGTGCCAGTCGCCCAGGGGTGACTAACTATGGCTACACCTTC

D gene: TRBD1
J gene: TRBJ1-2
V gene: TRBV7-9
clone size: -
CDR3 protein: CASSLNRGNYGYTF
CDR3 DNA: TGTGCCAGCAGCTTAAACAGGGGTAACTATGGCTACACCTTC

D gene: TRBD1
J gene: TRBJ2-1
V gene: TRBV2
clone size: -
CDR3 protein: CASSDRGGMEQFF
CDR3 DNA: TGTGCCAGCAGTGACCGAGGGGGCATGGAGCAGTTCTTC

D gene: -
J gene: TRBJ1-6
V gene: TRBV6-4
clone size: -
CDR3 protein: CASSDEWNSPLHF
CDR3 DNA: TGTGCCAGCAGTGACGAGTGGAATTCACCCCTCCACTTT

D gene: TRBD2
J gene: TRBJ2-4
V gene: TRBV7-9
clone size: -
CDR3 protein: CASSFRGAGAGGDIQYF
CDR3 DNA: TGTGCCAGCAGCTTTCGGGGGGCAGGAGCGGGAGGGGACATTCAGTACTTC

D gene: -
J gene: TRBJ2-5
V gene: TRBV24-1
clone size: -
CDR3 protein: CATSDIQGDQETQYF
CDR3 DNA: TGTGCCACCAGTGATATCCAGGGTGACCAAGAGACCCAGTACTTC

D gene: -
J gene: TRBJ1-2
V gene: TRBV6-5
clone size: once
CDR3 protein: CASSNYAGSNYGYTF
CDR3 DNA: TGTGCCAGCAGTAATTATGCCGGGAGTAACTATGGCTACACCTTC

D gene: -
J gene: TRBJ2-1
V gene: TRBV19
clone size: -
CDR3 protein: CASNKGGSYNEQFF
CDR3 DNA: TGTGCCAGTAACAAAGGGGGCTCCTACAATGAGCAGTTCTTC